This T cell receptor beta chain comes out of a study of cytomegalovirus exposure and HLA in healthy donors. V lost 0 bases and J 6 bases, leaving 11 bases between the germline ends. From germline, CDR1 is SGHAT and CDR2 FQNNGV. This CDR3 has 14 residues. The donors formed part of the approximately 120-subject validation cohort, distinct from the approximately 640-subject first cohort. Libraries were prepared by immunoSEQ multiplex PCR; TCRdb keeps only in-frame clonotypes and omits some of them. The sample contains about 54,000 clones, around nine tenths of which appear only once. The source material was PBMCs. This TCR was recovered from a woman aged 18-30 years in good health and CMV-seropositive. The chain couples TRBV11-2 to TRBJ1-1; no clear D. The CDR3, as DNA: TGTGCCAGCAGCTTAGAGGGGATCGGGGCTGAAGCTTTCTTT. Translated, it gives CASSLEGIGAEAFF.